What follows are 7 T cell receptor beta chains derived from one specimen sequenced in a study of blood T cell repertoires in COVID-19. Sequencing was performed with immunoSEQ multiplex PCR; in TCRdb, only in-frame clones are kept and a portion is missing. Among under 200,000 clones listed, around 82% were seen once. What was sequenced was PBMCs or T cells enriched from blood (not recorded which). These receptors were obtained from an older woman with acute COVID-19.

This chain's CDR3 is CASSPRLAGGSSTDTQYF. In DNA, the CDR3 is TGTGCCAGCAGCCCCCGACTAGCGGGGGGCTCTAGCACAGATACGCAGTATTTT. J is TRBJ2-3 and V is TRBV4-2; 13 bases are shared with TRBD2. V lost 4 bases and J lost 0; bases outside the gene matches: 7. This CDR3 spans 18 amino acids. Germline V lookup: CDR1 LGHNA, CDR2 YNFKEQ.

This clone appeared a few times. The CDR3 DNA sequence: TGTGCCAGCAGTTACTCCTACAGGGGATACACTGAAGCTTTCTTT. This codes for CASSYSYRGYTEAFF. V usage is TRBV6-5 and J usage is TRBJ1-1, with TRBD1 matching over 7 bases. CDR3 length: 15 amino acids. Losses at the gene ends were 0 bases for V and 3 bases for J; bases not matched to a gene: 4. CDR1 and CDR2 (germline): MNHEY, SVGAGI.

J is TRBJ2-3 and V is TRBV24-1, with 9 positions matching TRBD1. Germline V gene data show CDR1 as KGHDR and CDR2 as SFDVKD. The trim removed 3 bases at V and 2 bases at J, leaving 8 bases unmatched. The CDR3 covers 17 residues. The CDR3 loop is CATSDPGQGSLTDTQYF. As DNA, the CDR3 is TGTGCCACCAGTGATCCGGGACAGGGATCTCTCACAGATACGCAGTATTTT.

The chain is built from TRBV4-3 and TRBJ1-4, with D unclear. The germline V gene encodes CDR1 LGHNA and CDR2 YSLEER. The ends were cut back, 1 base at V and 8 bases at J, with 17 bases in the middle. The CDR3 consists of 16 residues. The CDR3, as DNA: TGCGCCAGCAGCCAAGCTCCGCGGCAAAACTCCGAAAAACTGTTTTTT. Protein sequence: CASSQAPRQNSEKLFF.

CDR3 in DNA: TGTGCCAGCAGTTCGGGACAGGGGTCTGAAGCTTTCTTT. Protein product: CASSSGQGSEAFF. V and J are TRBV27 and TRBJ1-1, with 10 bases identical to TRBD1. V lost 4 bases, J lost 6 bases, and 2 bases stayed unmatched. CDR1 is MNHEY and CDR2 is SMNVEV in the germline V gene (reference sequence). The CDR3 extends over 13 amino acids.

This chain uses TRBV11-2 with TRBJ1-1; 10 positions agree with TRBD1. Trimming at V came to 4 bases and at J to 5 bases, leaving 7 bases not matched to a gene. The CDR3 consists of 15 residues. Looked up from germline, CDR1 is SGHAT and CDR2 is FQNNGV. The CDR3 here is CASSSRDRGYTEAFF. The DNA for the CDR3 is TGTGCCAGCAGCTCCCGGGACAGGGGATATACTGAAGCTTTCTTT.

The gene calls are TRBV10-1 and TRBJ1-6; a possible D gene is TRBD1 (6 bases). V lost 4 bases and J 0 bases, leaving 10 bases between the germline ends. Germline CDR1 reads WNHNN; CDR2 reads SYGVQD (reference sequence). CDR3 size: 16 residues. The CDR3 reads CASSGQGSSYNSPLHF. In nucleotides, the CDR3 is TGCGCCAGCAGTGGCCAGGGGAGCTCCTATAATTCACCCCTCCACTTT.